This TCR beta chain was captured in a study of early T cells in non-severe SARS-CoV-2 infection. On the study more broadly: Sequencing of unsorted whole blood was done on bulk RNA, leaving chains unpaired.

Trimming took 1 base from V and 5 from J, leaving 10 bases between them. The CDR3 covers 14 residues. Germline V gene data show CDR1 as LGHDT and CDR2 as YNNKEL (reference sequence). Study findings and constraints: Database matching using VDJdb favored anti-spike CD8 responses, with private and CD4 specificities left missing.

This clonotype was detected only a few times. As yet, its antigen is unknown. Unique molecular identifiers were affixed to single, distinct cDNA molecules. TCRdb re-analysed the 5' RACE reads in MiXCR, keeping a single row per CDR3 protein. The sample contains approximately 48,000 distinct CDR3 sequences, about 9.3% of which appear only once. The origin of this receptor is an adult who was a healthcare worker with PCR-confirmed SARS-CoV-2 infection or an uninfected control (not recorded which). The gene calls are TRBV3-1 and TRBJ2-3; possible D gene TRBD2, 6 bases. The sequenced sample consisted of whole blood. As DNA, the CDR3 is TGTGCCAGCAGCCAAGGACGGGGGAGAGATACGCAGTATTTT. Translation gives CASSQGRGRDTQYF.